The next 25 T cell receptor beta chains were all read from a single sample in a study of blood T cell repertoires in COVID-19. Assay used: immunoSEQ multiplex PCR; TCRdb lists only in-frame clones, some missing. The repertoire holds fewer than 250,000 clones, around four fifths seen once, with around 6.5% in the top ten. Sequencing was done on a sample of peripheral blood. The receptor set was obtained from a woman in her fifties or sixties with active or convalescent COVID-19.

The V gene is TRBV19, the J gene TRBJ2-7; 7 nucleotides align to TRBD1. This CDR3 comprises 15 residues. Germline CDR1 is LNHDA and CDR2 is SQIVND (reference sequence). V was pared by 1 base and J by 2 bases, with 5 bases of the junction left unmatched. The CDR3 region has the DNA TGTGCCAGTAGTATAGCCGGGACAGTTCCCTACGAGCAGTACTTC. This gives the protein CASSIAGTVPYEQYF.

Only a few counts were recorded for this clone. The rearrangement joins TRBV29-1 to TRBJ1-4; TRBD1 matches at 8 bases. Germline assignment: CDR1 SQVTM and CDR2 ANQGSEA. J gave up 7 bases and V 6 bases, and 7 bases lay outside the gene matches. There are 13 residues in the CDR3. CDR3 sequence: CSVAGGPGEKLFF. The CDR3 DNA reads TGCAGCGTCGCAGGGGGCCCGGGTGAAAAACTGTTTTTT.

The J gene is TRBJ1-5, the V gene TRBV6-2 or TRBV6-3, with 9 bases matching TRBD1. CDR3 length equals 14 residues. J lost 7 bases, V lost 6 bases, and 7 bases had no gene match. Germline assignment: CDR1 MNHEY and CDR2 SVGEGT. The CDR3 DNA sequence: TGTGCCAGCAGCCCCGGGACAGGGATCCAGCCCCAGCATTTT. This codes for CASSPGTGIQPQHF.

This clone was found once. The chain has TRBV20-1 and TRBJ1-6; D may be TRBD1 (6 bases). The germline V gene encodes CDR1 DFQATT and CDR2 SNEGSKA (reference sequence). The V and J ends lost 3 bases and 0 bases respectively, with 12 bases between them. This CDR3 is 16 amino acids long. This chain's CDR3 is CSASFQGSSYNSPLHF. In DNA, the CDR3 is TGCAGTGCTAGTTTCCAGGGGAGCTCCTATAATTCACCCCTCCACTTT.

The chain employs TRBV5-1 and TRBJ2-2; weak D call: TRBD1 (6 bases). The CDR3 is 15 residues long. Between the trimmed V and J ends, which lost 0 bases and 4 bases, there was a span of 10 bases. Germline V gene lookup returns CDR1 SGHRS and CDR2 YFSETQ. The CDR3 region has the DNA TGCGCCAGCAGCTTGGGGGGGCAGTTCACCGGGGAGCTGTTTTTT. It encodes CASSLGGQFTGELFF.

The chain is built from TRBV19 and TRBJ1-6; D remains unclear. Trimming left V 5 bases short and J 6 bases short, with 14 bases between. The CDR3 covers 15 residues. Germline V gives CDR1 LNHDA, CDR2 SQIVND (reference sequence). CDR3 region: CASSPSGYGNSPLHF. DNA for the CDR3: TGTGCCAGTAGTCCGTCAGGTTACGGTAATTCACCCCTCCACTTT.

The genes are TRBV29-1 and TRBJ2-7; D is perhaps TRBD1 (6 bases). The V end was cut by 3 bases, the J end by 2 bases, with 14 bases between. The V gene's germline CDR1 is SQVTM and CDR2 ANQGSEA. The CDR3 totals 14 residues. CDR3 loop: CSVEGSGAPYEQYF. The CDR3 DNA follows: TGCAGCGTTGAGGGGTCAGGGGCACCCTACGAGCAGTACTTC.

CDR3 in DNA: TGTGCCAGCAGTTTACTAGCGGGAGGAAGGGAGCAGTACTTC. It encodes CASSLLAGGREQYF. The chain joins TRBV2 to TRBJ2-7, with 12 bases aligning to TRBD2. V gave up 5 bases and J gave up 7 bases; unmatched junction bases: 6. CDR3 size: 14 residues. CDR1 is SNHLY, CDR2 FYNNEI, per germline.

This chain uses TRBV4-2 with TRBJ2-7, with a possible D match to TRBD1 (5 bases). V was clipped by 0 bases and J by 3 bases, with 15 bases between them. The germline CDR1 and CDR2 sequences are LGHNA and YNFKEQ. There are 16 residues in the CDR3. The CDR3: CASSQEGAAPSYEQYF. In DNA form, the CDR3 reads TGTGCCAGCAGCCAAGAAGGGGCAGCCCCTAGCTACGAGCAGTACTTC.

This clone came up once. The V call is TRBV10-3, the J call TRBJ2-7; 10 bases agree with TRBD1. This CDR3 spans 15 amino acids. Germline V CDR1 and CDR2: ENHRY, SYGVKD. V gave up 6 bases and J gave up 1 base; unmatched junction bases: 6. CDR3 region: CAIRAGTGVSYEQYF. The CDR3 DNA is TGTGCCATCAGGGCCGGGACAGGGGTTTCCTACGAGCAGTACTTC.

The CDR3 here is CASSPGTETYEQYF. CDR3 sequence (DNA): TGTGCCAGCAGCCCCGGGACTGAAACCTACGAGCAGTACTTC. The chain is built from TRBV6-5 and TRBJ2-7, with TRBD2 as a possible D gene (6 bases). The CDR3 has 14 amino acids. Trimming left V 6 bases short and J 2 bases short, with 14 bases between. Germline V gene lookup returns CDR1 MNHEY and CDR2 SVGAGI.

The gene calls are TRBV5-5 and TRBJ2-3; 13 nucleotides agree with TRBD2. Germline V gene lookup returns CDR1 SGHKS and CDR2 YYEKEE (reference sequence). The CDR3 is made up of 16 amino acids. V was clipped by 4 bases and J by 3 bases; unmatched bases: 5. CDR3 loop: CASSQRTSGRTDTQYF. The DNA for the CDR3 is TGTGCCAGCAGCCAGAGGACTAGCGGGAGAACAGATACGCAGTATTTT.

The chain joins TRBV5-8 to TRBJ2-5, with D tentatively TRBD2 (5 bases). The CDR3 sequence is 12 residues long. V was trimmed by 4 bases and J by 5 bases, leaving 9 bases between them. Germline lookup yields CDR1 SGHTS and CDR2 YDEGEE. The CDR3 DNA follows: TGTGCCAGCAGCCGGACTCGGGAGACCCAGTACTTC. Encoded protein: CASSRTRETQYF.

The V gene is TRBV7-2, the J gene TRBJ2-1, with 7 bases fitting TRBD1. Germline V gene lookup returns CDR1 SGHTA and CDR2 FQGNSA. V lost 1 base, J lost 8 bases, and 8 bases stayed unmatched. The CDR3 runs to 15 residues. The CDR3 sequence is CASSLVSGQIDEQFF. The CDR3 DNA sequence: TGTGCCAGCAGCTTAGTTTCGGGACAGATCGATGAGCAGTTCTTC.

The chain uses TRBV28 and TRBJ1-1, with 11 bases lining up with TRBD1. Germline V gene sequence: CDR1 MDHEN, CDR2 SYDVKM. The CDR3 length is 15 residues. V shed 4 bases and J 4 bases; nucleotides not matched to a gene: 5. Here the CDR3 DNA reads TGTGCCAGCAGTTGGACAGGGGGCGAGGGCACTGAAGCTTTCTTT. Translating gives CASSWTGGEGTEAFF.

The genes are TRBV10-1 and TRBJ2-7, with TRBD2 as a possible D gene (6 bases). Germline V gene data show CDR1 as WNHNN and CDR2 as SYGVQD (reference sequence). Trimming shortened V by 3 bases and J by 2 bases, and 11 bases separated the two germline ends. The CDR3 runs 14 residues. This chain's CDR3 is CASSESGAPYEQYV. CDR3 bases: TGCGCCAGCAGTGAATCGGGAGCTCCCTACGAGCAGTACGTC.

The chain couples TRBV6-6 to TRBJ2-2; 9 bases line up with TRBD1. V shed 2 bases, J shed 4 bases, and the junction held 2 bases outside the gene matches. CDR1 and CDR2 (germline): MNHNY, SVGAGI (reference sequence). CDR3 length equals 15 residues. CDR3 sequence: CASSYTDRGTGELFF. The CDR3 region has the DNA TGTGCCAGCAGTTACACGGACAGGGGCACCGGGGAGCTGTTTTTT.

This clone was seen only a few times. The chain links TRBV28 to TRBJ1-1, with a possible D match to TRBD1 (6 bases). The germline gives CDR1 MDHEN, CDR2 SYDVKM. CDR3 size: 16 residues. Between the trimmed V and J ends, which lost 6 bases and 3 bases, there was a span of 20 bases. Written as DNA, the CDR3 is TGTGCCAGCAGACTAAACCCGTACAGGGCGTACACTGAAGCTTTCTTT. Its translation is CASRLNPYRAYTEAFF.

The genes are TRBV19 and TRBJ1-6, with TRBD1 matching 7 bases. V gave up 5 bases and J gave up 7 bases; unmatched junction bases: 11. In germline, CDR1 is LNHDA, CDR2 SQIVND (reference sequence). The CDR3 runs 16 residues. The CDR3 nucleotides read TGTGCCAGTAGTCAGGGAAGACAGGGTGGCAATTCACCCCTCCACTTT. Translation gives CASSQGRQGGNSPLHF.

The chain carries TRBV19 and TRBJ1-4; D is undetermined. The CDR3 contains 13 residues. CDR1 is LNHDA, CDR2 SQIVND, per germline (reference sequence). Trimming left V 0 bases short and J 8 bases short, with 7 bases between. The CDR3 DNA is TGTGCCAGTAGTATAGATGCGTGGGAAAAACTGTTTTTT. Amino acid sequence: CASSIDAWEKLFF.

V usage is TRBV19 and J usage is TRBJ1-4, with 7 bases aligning to TRBD1. Germline CDR1 LNHDA, CDR2 SQIVND (reference sequence). V lost 7 bases and J lost 7; bases outside the gene matches: 15. This CDR3 spans 16 amino acids. CDR3 in amino acids: CASTPRGPGRIEKLFF. Written as DNA, the CDR3 is TGTGCCAGTACCCCGAGGGGGCCAGGACGGATTGAAAAACTGTTTTTT.

The chain joins TRBV9 to TRBJ1-1; 8 bases align to TRBD1. The CDR3 is 14 amino acids. The germline V gene encodes CDR1 SGDLS and CDR2 YYNGEE. Trimming removed 2 bases from V and 5 bases from J; junction bases left unmatched: 5. CDR3 sequence: CASSVLTGGTEAFF. The DNA of the CDR3 is TGTGCCAGCAGCGTTCTAACAGGGGGGACTGAAGCTTTCTTT. The full variable domain, its missing parts supplied by reference TRBV9 and TRBJ1-1, is DSGVTQTPKHLITATGQRVTLRCSPRSGDLSVYWYQQSLDQGLQFLIQYYNGEERAKGNILERFSAQQFPDLHSELNLSSLELGDSALYFCASSVLTGGTEAFFGQGTRLTVV.

The rearrangement joins TRBV19 to TRBJ1-4, with 9 bases aligning to TRBD1. CDR1 is LNHDA and CDR2 is SQIVND in the germline V gene (reference sequence). The CDR3 loop spans 16 amino acids. V trimming: 4 bases; J trimming: 7 bases; junction bases outside the gene matches: 10. Here the CDR3 reads CASSNLPDRGIEKLFF. DNA for the CDR3: TGTGCCAGTAGTAACCTCCCCGACAGGGGGATTGAAAAACTGTTTTTT.

The J gene is TRBJ1-4, the V gene TRBV30; D is ambiguous. V was cut by 0 bases and J by 8 bases, with 16 bases left in between. Germline assignment: CDR1 GTSNPN and CDR2 SVGIG (reference sequence). The CDR3 sequence is 15 residues long. This CDR3 is CAWSVTRSSSEKLFF. For the CDR3, the DNA is TGTGCCTGGAGTGTAACGAGGTCCAGCTCCGAAAAACTGTTTTTT.

This chain uses TRBV28 with TRBJ2-7, with D perhaps TRBD2 (5 bases). The length of the CDR3 is 14 residues. The germline V and J ends were trimmed by 4 bases and 3 bases, with 13 bases remaining between them. Per the germline V gene, CDR1 is MDHEN and CDR2 is SYDVKM. The CDR3 DNA follows: TGTGCCAGCAGTTCCGCCGGAGGACTCTACGAGCAGTACGTC. Its protein is CASSSAGGLYEQYV.